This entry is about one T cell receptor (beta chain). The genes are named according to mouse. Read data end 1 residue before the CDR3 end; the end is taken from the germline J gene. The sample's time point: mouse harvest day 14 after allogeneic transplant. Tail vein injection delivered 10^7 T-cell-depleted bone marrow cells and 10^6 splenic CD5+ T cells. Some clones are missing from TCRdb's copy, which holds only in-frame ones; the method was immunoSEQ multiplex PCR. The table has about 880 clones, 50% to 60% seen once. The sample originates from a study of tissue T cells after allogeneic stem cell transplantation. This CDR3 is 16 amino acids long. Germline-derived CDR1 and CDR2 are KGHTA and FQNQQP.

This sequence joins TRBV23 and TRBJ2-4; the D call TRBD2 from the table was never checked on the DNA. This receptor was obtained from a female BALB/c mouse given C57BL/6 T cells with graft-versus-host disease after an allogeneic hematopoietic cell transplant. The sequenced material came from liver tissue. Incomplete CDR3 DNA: TGCTCCAGCAGTCAGACTGGGGGGGCCGCTCAAAACACCTTGTAC. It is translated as CSSSQTGGAAQNTLY. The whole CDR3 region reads CSSSQTGGAAQNTLYF.